These 3 T cell receptor beta chains came from one sample sequenced in a study of CD8+ T cells in alopecia areata. TCR sequencing used cDNA made by reverse transcription of extracted RNA. Some clones are missing from TCRdb's copy, which holds only in-frame ones; the method was immunoSEQ multiplex PCR. The table lists 170,000 or so clones, roughly 60% of them singletons. Sequenced material: CD4+ T cells sorted from blood, taken at week 0. The receptor source for this set is a human donor with alopecia areata.

A few counts support this clone. The V and J genes are TRBV27 and TRBJ2-2, with D possibly TRBD1 on 5 matching bases. V gave up 3 bases and J gave up 1 base, with 9 bases separating them. Germline CDR1 MNHEY, CDR2 SMNVEV (reference sequence). This CDR3 has 15 amino acids. The DNA for the CDR3 is TGTGCCAGCAGTTTCCTGACAGTGAACACCGGGGAGCTGTTTTTT. Translating it yields CASSFLTVNTGELFF.

The V and J genes are TRBV6-1 and TRBJ2-3, with 12 bases that match TRBD2. J was trimmed by 4 bases and V by 4 bases; bases with no gene match: 0. The CDR3 has 14 amino acids. The germline V gene encodes CDR1 MNHNS and CDR2 SASEGT. CDR3 nucleotides: TGTGCCAGCAGTGGACTAGCGGGGGCAGATACGCAGTATTTT. This codes for CASSGLAGADTQYF.

The chain carries TRBV18 and TRBJ2-7, with 7 bases fitting TRBD1. This CDR3 has 16 residues. Germline CDR1 KGHSH, CDR2 LQKENI. The J segment lost 2 bases and the V segment lost 0 bases, leaving 7 bases of the junction unmatched. CDR3 in DNA: TGTGCCAGCTCACCACCGTTGAGGGGGCAAACCTACGAGCAGTACTTC. Its translation: CASSPPLRGQTYEQYF.